This TCR beta chain was recorded in a study of PD-L1 blockade in urothelial cancer. Study background: The analyses of blood took place 3 weeks (second dose) and 6 weeks after treatment start. Study-wide points: Greater 3-week expansion of tumor-associated blood clones was recorded for durable-benefit patients.

As to this clone: Its antigen is unknown.

The templates were synthetic TCR analogs, and they were spiked into each PCR. This table comes from immunoSEQ multiplex PCR, and its TCRdb copy is limited to in-frame clones, with some not included. Of tens of thousands of clones listed, almost 85% were seen once; the top ten hold around 4.5%. The CDR3 extends over 13 amino acids. Trimming removed 2 bases at V and 4 bases at J, with 9 bases between. Germline values: CDR1 MNHNY, CDR2 SVGAGI (reference sequence). There were between 1 and 8 samples from each patient, taken pretreatment and on-treatment. This receptor was identified in a man aged 65 to 79 with urothelial cancer. The sequenced sample was PBMCs, obtained around atezolizumab (anti-PD-L1) treatment. The V gene is TRBV6-6, the J gene TRBJ2-7; D not certain. CDR3 in DNA: TGTGCCAGCAGTTACGCTCGAGTTTACGAGCAGTACTTC. It codes for CASSYARVYEQYF.